These T cell receptor beta chains were read from a single sample in a study of OX40 agonist ivuxolimab in advanced cancers. Libraries were prepared by immunoSEQ multiplex PCR; TCRdb keeps only in-frame clonotypes and omits some of them. The sample carries 20,000 to 25,000 clones, more than 75% recorded once. Specimen: CD4+ or CD8+ T cells sorted from blood, collected in a trial of the OX40 agonist ivuxolimab. These receptors all stem from an adult with an advanced solid tumor such as melanoma, head and neck, liver or kidney cancer. CDR3s include the opening cysteine and the closing phenylalanine or tryptophan.

cdr3_length,v_call,j_call,cdr3_aa
13,TRBV29-1,TRBJ2-3,CSVETGQGIWQYF
11,TRBV6-6,TRBJ1-4,CASSLGEKLFF
15,TRBV27,TRBJ2-7,CASSLERGEFYEQYF
16,TRBV7-3,TRBJ2-7,CASSLNGQESSYEQYF
14,TRBV4-1,TRBJ2-7,CASSLYDGPYEQYF
14,TRBV27,TRBJ2-2,CASSYRLVGGELFF
13,TRBV7-8,TRBJ2-7,CASSVGPGGEQYF
13,TRBV6-5,TRBJ2-3,CASSYSIWDTQYF
12,TRBV30,TRBJ1-2,CAWSAGGSGYTF
21,TRBV28,TRBJ2-7,CASSLGMGTEDPRLSGDEQYF
13,TRBV7-6,TRBJ2-2,CASSSELVGELFF
17,TRBV15,TRBJ2-3,CATSTRDRALHTDTQYF
15,TRBV6-1,TRBJ2-7,CASSQLAGVSYEQYF
12,TRBV5-5,TRBJ2-5,CASSLARETQYF
17,TRBV5-8,TRBJ2-3,CASSPRDRGRSTDTQYF